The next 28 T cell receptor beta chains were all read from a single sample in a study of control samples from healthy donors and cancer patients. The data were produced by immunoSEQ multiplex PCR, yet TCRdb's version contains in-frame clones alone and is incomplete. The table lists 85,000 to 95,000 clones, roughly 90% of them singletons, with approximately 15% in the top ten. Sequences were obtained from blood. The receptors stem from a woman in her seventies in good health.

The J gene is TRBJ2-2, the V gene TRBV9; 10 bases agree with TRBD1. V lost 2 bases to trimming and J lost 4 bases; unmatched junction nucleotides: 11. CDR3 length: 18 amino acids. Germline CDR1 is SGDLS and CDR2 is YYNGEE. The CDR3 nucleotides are TGTGCCAGCAGCGTCGTGACAGGGGGCCAAACGGGCACCGGGGAGCTGTTTTTT. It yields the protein CASSVVTGGQTGTGELFF.

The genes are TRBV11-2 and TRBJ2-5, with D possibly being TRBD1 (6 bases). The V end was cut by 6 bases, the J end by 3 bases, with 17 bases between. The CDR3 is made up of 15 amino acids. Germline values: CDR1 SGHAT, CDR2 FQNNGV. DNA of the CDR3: TGTGCCAGCAGACAAATTCGGGACAAAAAAGAGACCCAGTACTTC. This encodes CASRQIRDKKETQYF.

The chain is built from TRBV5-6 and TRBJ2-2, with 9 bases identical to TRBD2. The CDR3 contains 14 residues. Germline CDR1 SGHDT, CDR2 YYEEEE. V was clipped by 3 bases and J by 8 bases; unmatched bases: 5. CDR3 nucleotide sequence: TGTGCCAGCAGCTCGGCGGGGGGGGATGGGGAGCTGTTTTTT. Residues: CASSSAGGDGELFF.

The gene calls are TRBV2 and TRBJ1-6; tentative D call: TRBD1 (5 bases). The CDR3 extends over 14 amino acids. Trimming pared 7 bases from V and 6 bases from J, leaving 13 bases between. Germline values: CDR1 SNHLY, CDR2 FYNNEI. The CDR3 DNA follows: TGTGCCAGCACTGGGGGGGTCTCTAATTCACCCCTCCACTTT. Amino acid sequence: CASTGGVSNSPLHF.

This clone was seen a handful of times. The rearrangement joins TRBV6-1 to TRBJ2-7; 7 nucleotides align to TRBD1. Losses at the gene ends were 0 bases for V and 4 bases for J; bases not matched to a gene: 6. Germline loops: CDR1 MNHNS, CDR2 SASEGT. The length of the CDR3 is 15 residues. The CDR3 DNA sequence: TGTGCCAGCAGTGAAGCCGGAACAGGGGTATACGAGCAGTACTTC. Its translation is CASSEAGTGVYEQYF.

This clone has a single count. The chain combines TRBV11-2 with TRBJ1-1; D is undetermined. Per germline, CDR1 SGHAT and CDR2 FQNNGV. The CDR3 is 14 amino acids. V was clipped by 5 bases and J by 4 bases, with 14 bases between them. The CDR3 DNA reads TGTGCCAGCAGCCGCGGGGTTGCGAGCACTGAAGCTTTCTTT. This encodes CASSRGVASTEAFF.

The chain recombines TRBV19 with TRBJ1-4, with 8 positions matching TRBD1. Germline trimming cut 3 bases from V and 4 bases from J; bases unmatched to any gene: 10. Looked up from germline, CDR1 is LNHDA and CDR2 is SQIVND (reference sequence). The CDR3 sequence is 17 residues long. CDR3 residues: CASSIREGTGVNEKLFF. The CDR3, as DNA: TGTGCCAGTAGTATCCGGGAGGGGACAGGAGTTAATGAAAAACTGTTTTTT. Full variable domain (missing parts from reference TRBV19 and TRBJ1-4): DGGITQSPKYLFRKEGQNVTLSCEQNLNHDAMYWYRQDPGQGLRLIYYSQIVNDFQKGDIAEGYSVSREKKESFPLTVTSAQKNPTAFYLCASSIREGTGVNEKLFFGSGTQLSVL.

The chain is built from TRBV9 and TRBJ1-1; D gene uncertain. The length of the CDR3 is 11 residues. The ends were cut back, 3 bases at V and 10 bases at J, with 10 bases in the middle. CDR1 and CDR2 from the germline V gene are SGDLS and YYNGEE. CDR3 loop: CASSGPGGAFF. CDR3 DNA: TGTGCCAGCAGCGGACCCGGCGGAGCTTTCTTT.

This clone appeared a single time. CDR3 protein: CASSLGGTVNQPQHF. In DNA form, the CDR3 reads TGTGCCAGCAGCTTAGGGGGGACAGTGAATCAGCCCCAGCATTTT. The rearrangement uses TRBV7-9 and TRBJ1-5; 7 bases map to TRBD1. The CDR3 spans 15 residues. The V gene's germline CDR1 is SEHNR and CDR2 FQNEAQ (reference sequence). V shed 1 base, J shed 4 bases, and the junction held 4 bases outside the gene matches. The variable domain in full, completed from reference TRBV7-9 and TRBJ1-5, reads DTGVSQNPRHKITKRGQNVTFRCDPISEHNRLYWYRQTLGQGPEFLTYFQNEAQLEKSRLLSDRFSAERPKGSFSTLEIQRTEQGDSAMYLCASSLGGTVNQPQHFGDGTRLSIL.

The CDR3 loop reads CASSEAGRSGYTF. CDR3 coding DNA: TGTGCCAGCAGTGAAGCCGGTCGGTCTGGCTACACCTTC. V is TRBV2 and J is TRBJ1-2, with no clear D. This CDR3 has 13 amino acids. Trimming took off 0 bases at V and 7 bases at J, with 9 bases between the two ends. Germline-derived CDR1 and CDR2 are SNHLY and FYNNEI.

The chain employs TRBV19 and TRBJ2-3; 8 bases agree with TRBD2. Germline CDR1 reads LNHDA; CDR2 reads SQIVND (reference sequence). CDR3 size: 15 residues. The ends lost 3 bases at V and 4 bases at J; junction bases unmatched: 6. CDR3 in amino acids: CASSMREDVADTQYF. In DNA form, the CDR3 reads TGTGCCAGTAGTATGCGGGAGGATGTAGCAGATACGCAGTATTTT.

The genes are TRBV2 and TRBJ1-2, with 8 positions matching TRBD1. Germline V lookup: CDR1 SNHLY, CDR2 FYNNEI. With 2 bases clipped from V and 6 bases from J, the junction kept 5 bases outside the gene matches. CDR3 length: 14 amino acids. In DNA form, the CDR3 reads TGTGCCAGCAGTGAATGGGGGACAGGTGATGGCTACACCTTC. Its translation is CASSEWGTGDGYTF.

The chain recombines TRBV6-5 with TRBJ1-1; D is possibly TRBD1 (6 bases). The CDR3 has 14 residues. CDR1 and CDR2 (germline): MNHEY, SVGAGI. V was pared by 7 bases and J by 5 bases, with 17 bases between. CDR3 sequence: CASTVITGSTEAFF. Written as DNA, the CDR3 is TGTGCCAGCACCGTAATTACAGGGAGTACTGAAGCTTTCTTT.

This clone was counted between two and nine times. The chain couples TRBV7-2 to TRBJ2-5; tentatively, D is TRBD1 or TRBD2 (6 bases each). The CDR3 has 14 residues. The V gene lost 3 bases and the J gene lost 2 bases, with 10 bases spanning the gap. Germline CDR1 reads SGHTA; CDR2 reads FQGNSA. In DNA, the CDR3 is TGTGCCAGCAGCTTTGGGGGGCAACAAGAGACCCAGTACTTC. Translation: CASSFGGQQETQYF.

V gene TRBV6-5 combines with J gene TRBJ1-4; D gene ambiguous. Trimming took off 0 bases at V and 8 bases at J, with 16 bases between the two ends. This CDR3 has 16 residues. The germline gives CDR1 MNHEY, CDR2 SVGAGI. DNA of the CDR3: TGTGCCAGCAGTTACTCGATGGGCTGGGCGGGGGAAAAACTGTTTTTT. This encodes CASSYSMGWAGEKLFF.

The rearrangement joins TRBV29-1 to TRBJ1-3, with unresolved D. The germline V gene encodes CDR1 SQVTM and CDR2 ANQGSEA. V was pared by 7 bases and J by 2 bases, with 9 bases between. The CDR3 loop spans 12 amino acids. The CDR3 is CSAEGTGNTIYF. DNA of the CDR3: TGCAGCGCAGAAGGTACTGGAAACACCATATATTTT.

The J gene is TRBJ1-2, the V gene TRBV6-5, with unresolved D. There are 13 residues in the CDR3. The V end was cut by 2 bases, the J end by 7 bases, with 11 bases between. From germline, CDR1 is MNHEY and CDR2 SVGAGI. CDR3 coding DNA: TGTGCCAGCAGTTACGCTAGGGAGAGTGGCTACACCTTC. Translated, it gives CASSYARESGYTF.

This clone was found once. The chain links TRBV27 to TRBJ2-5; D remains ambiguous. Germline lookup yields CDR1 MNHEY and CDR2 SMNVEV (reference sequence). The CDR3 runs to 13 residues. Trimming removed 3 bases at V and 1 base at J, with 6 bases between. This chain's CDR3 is CASSFKGQETQYF. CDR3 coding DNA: TGTGCCAGCAGTTTCAAGGGCCAAGAGACCCAGTACTTC.

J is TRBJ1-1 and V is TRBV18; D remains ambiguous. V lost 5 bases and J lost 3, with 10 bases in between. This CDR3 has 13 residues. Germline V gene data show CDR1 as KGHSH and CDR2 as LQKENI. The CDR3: CASSSAGDTEAFF. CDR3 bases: TGTGCCAGCTCATCCGCAGGCGACACTGAAGCTTTCTTT.

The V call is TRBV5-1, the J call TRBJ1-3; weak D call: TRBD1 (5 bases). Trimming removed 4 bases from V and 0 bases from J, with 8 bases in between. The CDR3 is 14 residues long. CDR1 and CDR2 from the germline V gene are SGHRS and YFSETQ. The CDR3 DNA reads TGCGCCAGCAGCCCTCAGGGCTCTGGAAACACCATATATTTT. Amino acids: CASSPQGSGNTIYF. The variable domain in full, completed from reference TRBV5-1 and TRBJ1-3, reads KAGVTQTPRYLIKTRGQQVTLSCSPISGHRSVSWYQQTPGQGLQFLFEYFSETQRNKGNFPGRFSGRQFSNSRSEMNVSTLELGDSALYLCASSPQGSGNTIYFGEGSWLTVV.

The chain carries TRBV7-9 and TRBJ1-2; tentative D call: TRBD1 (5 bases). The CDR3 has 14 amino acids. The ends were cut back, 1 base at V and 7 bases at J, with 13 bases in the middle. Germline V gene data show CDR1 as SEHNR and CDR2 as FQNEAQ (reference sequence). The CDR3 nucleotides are TGTGCCAGCAGCTTAGACCAGGGACCGTCTGGCTACACCTTC. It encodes CASSLDQGPSGYTF.

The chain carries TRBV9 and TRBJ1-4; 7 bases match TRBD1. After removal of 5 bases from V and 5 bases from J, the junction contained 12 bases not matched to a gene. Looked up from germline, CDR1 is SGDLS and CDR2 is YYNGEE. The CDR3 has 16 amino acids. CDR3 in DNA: TGTGCCAGCAGTGATAACAAGGACAGGACGAATGAAAAACTGTTTTTT. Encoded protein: CASSDNKDRTNEKLFF.

This CDR3 is CASSHGQGINEQFF. The CDR3 DNA reads TGTGCCAGCAGCCACGGACAGGGTATCAATGAGCAGTTCTTC. This rearrangement joins TRBV7-9 to TRBJ2-1; the match to TRBD1 covers 8 bases. Trimming cost V 5 bases and J 6 bases; bases outside gene matches: 6. The CDR3 has 14 amino acids. The germline V gene has CDR1 SEHNR and CDR2 FQNEAQ (reference sequence).

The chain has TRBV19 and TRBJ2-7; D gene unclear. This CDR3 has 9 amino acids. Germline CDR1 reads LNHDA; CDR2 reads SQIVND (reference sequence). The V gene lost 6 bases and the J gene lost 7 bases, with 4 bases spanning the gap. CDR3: CASSREQYF. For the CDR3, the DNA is TGTGCCAGTAGCAGAGAGCAGTACTTC.

CDR3 bases: TGTGCCAGCAGTGAAGGTCGGTCGCCTTTGCTGAAAGGACGTGGAAACACCATATATTTT. As protein: CASSEGRSPLLKGRGNTIYF. V and J are TRBV2 and TRBJ1-3, with D unresolved. Trimming took 1 base from V and 3 from J, leaving 25 bases between them. The CDR3 contains 20 residues. Germline V gene sequence: CDR1 SNHLY, CDR2 FYNNEI.

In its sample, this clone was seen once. The CDR3 is CASSTYTGKSGNTIYF. As DNA, the CDR3 is TGTGCCAGCAGCACCTACACAGGGAAGTCTGGAAACACCATATATTTT. This chain uses TRBV5-6 with TRBJ1-3; TRBD1 might be the D (6 bases). The germline V and J ends were trimmed by 4 bases and 1 base, with 15 bases remaining between them. The CDR3 has 16 residues. The germline gives CDR1 SGHDT, CDR2 YYEEEE.

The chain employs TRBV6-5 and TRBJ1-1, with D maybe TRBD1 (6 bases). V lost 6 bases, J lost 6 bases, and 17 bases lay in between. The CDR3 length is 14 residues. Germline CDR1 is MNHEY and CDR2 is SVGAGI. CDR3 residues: CASSPTRGNAEAFF. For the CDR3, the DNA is TGTGCCAGCAGCCCCACTAGGGGGAATGCTGAAGCTTTCTTT.

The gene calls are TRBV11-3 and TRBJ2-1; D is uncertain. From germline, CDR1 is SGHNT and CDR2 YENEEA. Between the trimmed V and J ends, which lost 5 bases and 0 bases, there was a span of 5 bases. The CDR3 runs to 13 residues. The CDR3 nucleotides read TGTGCCAGCAGCGGAGCCTCCTACAATGAGCAGTTCTTC. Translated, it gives CASSGASYNEQFF.